A selection of T cell receptor beta chains follows, all from one sample in a study of blood T cell repertoires in COVID-19. Data came from immunoSEQ multiplex PCR; TCRdb stores just in-frame clones and leaves some out. Among over 150,000 clones, roughly 83% were seen once, and the ten largest hold over 6.5%. The sample taken for sequencing was peripheral blood. The receptors originated from a woman between 40 and 50 years old with COVID-19, enrolled during active disease. CDR3s include the opening cysteine and the closing phenylalanine or tryptophan. The D gene is left open where the match is weak. Clone size is given for some rows only: seen once, a few or many times, or a class if the clone is expanded.

D gene	V gene	J gene	clone size	CDR3 protein	CDR3 DNA
TRBD1	TRBV19	TRBJ1-5	.	CASTSPGGWGNQPQHF	TGTGCCAGTACCTCCCCAGGGGGATGGGGCAATCAGCCCCAGCATTTT
.	TRBV6-5	TRBJ2-7	.	CASSYHIRLGYEQYF	TGTGCCAGCAGTTACCATATCCGTCTAGGATACGAGCAGTACTTC
.	TRBV6-1	TRBJ2-3	.	CASSEIIRSTDTQYF	TGTGCCAGCAGTGAAATAATTCGGAGCACAGATACGCAGTATTTT
TRBD1	TRBV27	TRBJ1-5	.	CASSFRTGDQPQHF	TGTGCCAGCAGTTTCCGGACAGGGGACCAGCCCCAGCATTTT
TRBD1	TRBV19	TRBJ2-7	.	CASSIAGTGLGEQYF	TGTGCCAGTAGTATAGCCGGGACAGGGTTGGGCGAGCAGTACTTC
TRBD2	TRBV11-3	TRBJ2-1	.	CASSLGLAGGSGPYEQFF	TGTGCCAGCAGCTTAGGACTAGCGGGGGGCTCAGGCCCTTATGAGCAGTTCTTC
.	TRBV19	TRBJ1-1	few	CASWGGTYVVSEAFF	TGTGCCAGCTGGGGGGGGACGTATGTGGTCTCTGAAGCTTTCTTT
.	TRBV29-1	TRBJ1-2	.	CSVEDHGGPPMIYGYTF	TGCAGCGTTGAAGATCACGGGGGTCCTCCTATGATCTATGGCTACACCTTC
.	TRBV19	TRBJ2-3	.	CATIPGSGGKNTQYF	TGTGCCACTATCCCAGGGAGTGGGGGCAAGAATACGCAGTATTTT
TRBD1	TRBV24-1	TRBJ1-4	.	CATSDPRDRGDRLFF	TGTGCCACCAGTGATCCCCGGGACAGAGGGGATAGGCTGTTTTTT
.	TRBV7-3	TRBJ2-1	once	CASSLNRVNEQFF	TGTGCCAGCAGCTTAAATCGCGTAAATGAGCAGTTCTTC
TRBD2	TRBV27	TRBJ2-1	.	CASSTGLAGHEQFF	TGTGCCAGCAGTACGGGACTAGCGGGACATGAGCAGTTCTTC
.	TRBV9	TRBJ1-2	.	CASSPDLTGNYYGYTF	TGTGCCAGCAGCCCCGACTTAACAGGGAACTACTATGGCTACACCTTC
.	TRBV15	TRBJ2-1	.	CATGTSYNEQFF	TGTGCCACCGGGACAAGCTACAATGAGCAGTTCTTC
TRBD1	TRBV5-1	TRBJ1-6	many	CASSLAGGENSPLHF	TGCGCCAGCAGCTTGGCAGGGGGCGAGAATTCACCCCTCCACTTT
TRBD1	TRBV27	TRBJ1-2	.	CASSPEQGAFFGYTF	TGTGCCAGCAGTCCCGAACAGGGGGCGTTTTTTGGCTACACCTTC
TRBD1	TRBV3-1/TRBV3-2	TRBJ1-1	few	CASSPHGQGGTWAFF	TGTGCCAGCAGCCCCCACGGACAGGGTGGTACGTGGGCTTTCTTT
TRBD1	TRBV6-1	TRBJ1-2	.	CASSERGQGYGYTF	TGTGCCAGCAGTGAAAGGGGACAGGGGTATGGCTACACCTTC
.	TRBV11-2	TRBJ1-6	.	CASSPKFGGYLHF	TGTGCCAGCAGCCCAAAATTTGGCGGCTACCTCCACTTT
.	TRBV28	TRBJ1-2	once	CASSRTSTPSNGYTF	TGTGCCAGCAGCCGAACCAGTACCCCTTCCAATGGCTACACCTTC
TRBD2	TRBV5-4	TRBJ2-3	once	CASRWTSGSGDTQYF	TGTGCCAGCAGATGGACTAGCGGGAGTGGAGATACGCAGTATTTT
TRBD1	TRBV4-1	TRBJ1-1	once	CASSKGQLLSEAFF	TGCGCCAGCAGTAAGGGACAGTTACTCTCTGAAGCTTTCTTT
.	TRBV7-9	TRBJ1-2	.	CASSETGTPYGYTF	TGTGCCAGCAGCGAGACCGGGACACCCTATGGCTACACCTTC
.	TRBV3-1/TRBV3-2	TRBJ2-3	.	CASSQGPGSGTDTQYF	TGTGCCAGCAGCCAAGGTCCAGGGTCGGGCACAGATACGCAGTATTTT
.	TRBV19	TRBJ1-5	.	CASSTWEGQPQHF	TGTGCCAGTAGTACATGGGAGGGTCAGCCCCAGCATTTT
.	TRBV10-1	TRBJ2-1	.	CASSTRGAYNEQFF	TGCGCCAGCAGTACCAGGGGTGCCTACAATGAGCAGTTCTTC
TRBD1	TRBV29-1	TRBJ2-1	.	CSVVFGFRGPGEQFF	TGCAGCGTTGTGTTTGGTTTTAGGGGGCCTGGCGAGCAGTTCTTC
TRBD1	TRBV28	TRBJ1-1	.	CASSLRRTGNTEAFF	TGTGCCAGCAGTTTACGGAGGACAGGGAACACTGAAGCTTTCTTT
.	TRBV18	TRBJ2-7	.	CASSPGAGDEQYF	TGTGCCAGCTCACCAGGAGCCGGGGACGAGCAGTACTTC
TRBD1	TRBV28	TRBJ1-2	.	CASSPPTTGGAGKYTF	TGTGCCAGCAGTCCCCCGACCACAGGGGGCGCAGGGAAGTACACCTTC
.	TRBV5-1	TRBJ2-3	few	CASSLDSLGGTDTQYF	TGCGCCAGCAGCTTGGATTCGCTCGGCGGGACAGATACGCAGTATTTT
.	TRBV10-3	TRBJ2-7	.	CAISAQGSSEQYF	TGTGCCATCAGTGCACAGGGCAGCTCCGAGCAGTACTTC